This T cell receptor beta chain comes out of a study of T cell repertoires in cytomegalovirus infection. Study information: Recently identified HLA-C-restricted and well-studied HLA-B-restricted CMV epitopes were used. It was the public TCR beta signatures that indicated both CMV infection and matching HLA type. Regarding the study as a whole: In two of eight donors, the top clonotype was HLA-C-restricted CMV-specific. Cumulated frequencies of public TCR beta families served to identify carriers of CMV plus the relevant HLA.

TCRdb reprocessed the reads via MiXCR and lists one record per CDR3 protein. The sample carries about 900,000 distinct CDR3 sequences, around a third recorded once. As to this clonotype: Its antigen is not identified.

Per germline, CDR1 MDHEN and CDR2 SYDVKM. V dropped 6 bases and J dropped 5; count of bases not matched to a gene: 9. The CDR3 contains 14 residues. This receptor was identified in a human donor in good health (CMV status not recorded). Some clones in this sample may be carry-over from other donors' samples. The chain joins TRBV28 to TRBJ2-7, with TRBD1 matching 8 bases. Sequences were derived from cultured CD8+ T cells from PBMCs, sampled from culture after CMV antigen stimulation. This CDR3 reads CASRGTGLLDEQYV. For the CDR3, the DNA is TGTGCCAGCAGAGGGACAGGACTCTTAGACGAGCAGTACGTC.